A single sample is the source of the 24 T cell receptor beta chains below, sequenced in a study of T cell responses to AZD1222 COVID-19 vaccine. TCRdb's copy holds only in-frame clones and misses some; the assay was immunoSEQ multiplex PCR. Of about 120,000 clones in the sample, 92% were seen once. The source was peripheral blood, collected on day 0 of AZD1222 vaccination. Receptors were obtained from an adult in good health.

The V and J genes are TRBV7-2 and TRBJ1-5; TRBD1 is a possible D gene (5 bases). Deletions cut 1 base from V and 7 bases from J, with 14 bases between. This CDR3 has 15 amino acids. Looked up from germline, CDR1 is SGHTA and CDR2 is FQGNSA. Here the CDR3 reads CASSLGTGGGQPQHF. DNA of the CDR3: TGTGCCAGCAGCTTAGGTACCGGGGGGGGGCAGCCCCAGCATTTT.

This chain joins TRBV6-5 and TRBJ1-1; D gene ambiguous. The CDR3 has 15 amino acids. The V end lost 4 bases, the J end lost 3 bases, and 15 bases lay between the germline ends. CDR1 and CDR2 (germline): MNHEY, SVGAGI. As DNA, the CDR3 is TGTGCCAGCAGTTGGGGAGTGGCGGAGGACACTGAAGCTTTCTTT. It yields the protein CASSWGVAEDTEAFF.

The V call is TRBV11-2, the J call TRBJ1-5, with no clear D. There are 13 residues in the CDR3. V lost 0 bases and J lost 3, with 3 bases in between. Germline V CDR1 and CDR2: SGHAT, FQNNGV. The CDR3 DNA reads TGTGCCAGCAGCTTAGATACCAATCAGCCCCAGCATTTT. It is translated as CASSLDTNQPQHF.

The chain joins TRBV6-2 or TRBV6-3 to TRBJ1-6; D might be TRBD1 (6 bases). Germline V gene sequence: CDR1 MNHEY, CDR2 SVGEGT. The CDR3 contains 14 residues. With 2 bases removed from V and 8 bases from J, the gap between germline ends came to 10 bases. The CDR3 reads CASSYLKGDSPLHF. The DNA for the CDR3 is TGTGCCAGCAGTTACCTGAAGGGGGATTCACCCCTCCACTTT.

In the case of this clone: This probably arose from a read error, given a far larger clone one base away. Other nucleotide sequences in the sample specify the same CDR3. The rearrangement links TRBV3-1 (or the pseudogene TRBV3-2) to TRBJ2-7; D gene unclear. Trimming removed 1 base at V and 4 bases at J, with 2 bases between. In germline, CDR1 is LGHDT, CDR2 YNNKEL (reference sequence). The CDR3 spans 11 residues. This chain's CDR3 is CASSQGYEQYF. CDR3 bases: TGTGCCAGCAGCCAAGGGTACGAGCAGTACTTC.

As DNA, the CDR3 is TGTGCCAGCAGCGTAGGCTTAGGGGGCTCCTACGAGCAGTACTTC. It yields the protein CASSVGLGGSYEQYF. J is TRBJ2-7 and V is TRBV9; a weak D match, TRBD1 (6 bases). Germline assignment: CDR1 SGDLS and CDR2 YYNGEE. Deletions cut 0 bases from V and 0 bases from J, with 10 bases between. The length of the CDR3 is 15 residues.

The rearrangement joins TRBV28 to TRBJ1-1, with 11 positions matching TRBD1. Germline trimming cut 5 bases from V and 4 bases from J; bases unmatched to any gene: 6. Germline loops: CDR1 MDHEN, CDR2 SYDVKM. The CDR3 loop spans 15 amino acids. The CDR3 reads CASSPGQGGGTEAFF. CDR3 DNA sequence: TGTGCCAGCAGTCCGGGACAGGGGGGGGGCACTGAAGCTTTCTTT.

The rearrangement links TRBV27 to TRBJ2-7, with TRBD1 as a possible D gene (6 bases). The V end was cut by 4 bases, the J end by 4 bases, with 14 bases between. CDR1 MNHEY and CDR2 SMNVEV come from the germline V gene (reference sequence). The CDR3 runs to 14 residues. Here the CDR3 reads CASSSSSTGYEQYF. CDR3 bases: TGTGCCAGCAGTTCTTCTAGTACAGGGTACGAGCAGTACTTC.

The chain links TRBV6-2 or TRBV6-3 to TRBJ2-7; D perhaps matches TRBD2 (6 bases). The CDR3 totals 18 residues. The ends were cut back, 0 bases at V and 0 bases at J, with 18 bases in the middle. CDR1 is MNHEY and CDR2 is SVGEGT in the germline V gene. This chain's CDR3 is CASSYSKTVGGNSYEQYF. CDR3 DNA: TGTGCCAGCAGTTACTCCAAGACGGTGGGCGGGAACTCCTACGAGCAGTACTTC.

The gene calls are TRBV6-5 and TRBJ2-2; no clear D. Germline V lookup: CDR1 MNHEY, CDR2 SVGAGI. The V end lost 6 bases, the J end lost 5 bases, and 7 bases lay between the germline ends. This CDR3 has 12 amino acids. The CDR3 reads CASRTGTGELFF. CDR3 nucleotides: TGTGCCAGCAGGACCGGGACCGGGGAGCTGTTTTTT.

The gene calls are TRBV30 and TRBJ1-1, with D hard to call. Looked up from germline, CDR1 is GTSNPN and CDR2 is SVGIG (reference sequence). V lost 3 bases to trimming and J lost 5 bases, with 13 bases between them. The length of the CDR3 is 13 residues. CDR3: CAWRAAVRTEAFF. The CDR3 DNA reads as TGTGCCTGGAGAGCAGCGGTGAGGACTGAAGCTTTCTTT.

The chain combines TRBV5-4 with TRBJ2-7, with a possible D match to TRBD1 (6 bases). Germline V gives CDR1 SGHNT, CDR2 YYREEE (reference sequence). V lost 2 bases and J 6 bases, leaving 12 bases between the germline ends. The CDR3 length is 13 residues. The CDR3, as DNA: TGTGCCAGCAGCTTCAGGGGCCCTTCCGAGCAGTACTTC. Translating it yields CASSFRGPSEQYF.

This CDR3 reads CASSLGVGRSYEQYF. In DNA, the CDR3 is TGTGCCAGCAGCTTAGGGGTGGGCCGAAGCTACGAGCAGTACTTC. The rearrangement uses TRBV11-2 and TRBJ2-7; no clear D. This CDR3 is 15 amino acids long. The germline gives CDR1 SGHAT, CDR2 FQNNGV. V was clipped by 1 base and J by 3 bases, with 13 bases between them.

The rearrangement uses TRBV11-3 and TRBJ2-7; D may be TRBD1 or TRBD2 (5 bases each). Germline V gene data show CDR1 as SGHNT and CDR2 as YENEEA. V was trimmed by 1 base and J by 2 bases, leaving 12 bases between them. CDR3 size: 15 residues. The CDR3 DNA reads TGTGCCAGCAGCTTAGCTCGGGGCCCTACCTACGAGCAGTACTTC. This translates into CASSLARGPTYEQYF. Filled out from reference TRBV11-3 and TRBJ2-7, the complete variable domain reads EAGVVQSPRYKIIEKKQPVAFWCNPISGHNTLYWYLQNLGQGPELLIRYENEEAVDDSQLPKDRFSAERLKGVDSTLKIQPAELGDSAVYLCASSLARGPTYEQYFGPGTRLTVT.

This rearrangement joins TRBV19 to TRBJ2-7, with D possibly TRBD1 on 5 matching bases. The CDR3 spans 15 residues. Looked up from germline, CDR1 is LNHDA and CDR2 is SQIVND (reference sequence). V lost 4 bases and J 0 bases, leaving 13 bases between the germline ends. The CDR3 reads CASSREQAVSYEQYF. The CDR3 nucleotides read TGTGCCAGTAGTAGGGAACAGGCCGTCTCCTACGAGCAGTACTTC.

The V call is TRBV7-8, the J call TRBJ1-6; D is ambiguous. Deletions cut 2 bases from V and 8 bases from J, with 13 bases between. The CDR3 is 15 residues long. Per germline, CDR1 SGHVS and CDR2 FQNEAQ. This CDR3 is CASSLREGFDSPLHF. In DNA form, the CDR3 reads TGTGCCAGCAGCTTAAGGGAAGGGTTTGATTCACCCCTCCACTTT.

On this clone itself: The sample holds other DNA sequences that translate to the same CDR3. The chain employs TRBV4-1 and TRBJ2-7; TRBD1 is a possible D gene (7 bases). This CDR3 has 13 residues. The V gene's germline CDR1 is MGHRA and CDR2 YSYEKL. The V end was cut by 3 bases, the J end by 3 bases, with 9 bases between. CDR3 nucleotide sequence: TGCGCCAGCAGCCAGCGGGACAGCTACGAGCAGTACTTC. Amino acids: CASSQRDSYEQYF.

The chain carries TRBV19 and TRBJ1-1; TRBD1 matches 7 bases. CDR1 LNHDA and CDR2 SQIVND come from the germline V gene (reference sequence). V gave up 11 bases and J gave up 3 bases; unmatched junction bases: 12. The CDR3 has 14 residues. CDR3 protein: CAGKDRYGDTEAFF. DNA for the CDR3: TGTGCCGGGAAGGACAGGTACGGGGACACTGAAGCTTTCTTT.

The rearrangement links TRBV6-2 or TRBV6-3 to TRBJ1-2; D remains ambiguous. Germline-derived CDR1 and CDR2 are MNHEY and SVGEGT. V was shortened by 3 bases and J by 4 bases, with 21 bases between the two germline ends. The CDR3 loop spans 17 amino acids. In nucleotides, the CDR3 is TGTGCCAGCAGTTATATTCCCTCGGGCAGATCGGGCTATGGCTACACCTTC. This translates into CASSYIPSGRSGYGYTF.

The chain couples TRBV13 to TRBJ2-7; the D gene is possibly TRBD1 (6 bases). The V and J ends lost 4 bases and 4 bases respectively, with 14 bases between them. The CDR3 runs 14 residues. Germline V CDR1 and CDR2: PRHDT, FYEKMQ (reference sequence). CDR3 nucleotide sequence: TGTGCCAGCAGCTCGCCGGACAGCCGGTACGAGCAGTACTTC. Translation gives CASSSPDSRYEQYF.

V is TRBV2 and J is TRBJ2-3; 10 bases fit TRBD2. Germline V gene lookup returns CDR1 SNHLY and CDR2 FYNNEI. CDR3 length: 13 residues. The CDR3 here is CGTVAGGIDTQYF. The DNA of the CDR3 is TGTGGAACGGTAGCGGGGGGCATAGATACGCAGTATTTT.

V usage is TRBV19 and J usage is TRBJ1-1, with no clear D. The CDR3 consists of 13 residues. Germline V gene data show CDR1 as LNHDA and CDR2 as SQIVND (reference sequence). The ends were cut back, 1 base at V and 1 base at J, with 4 bases in the middle. The CDR3 loop is CASSIVPNTEAFF. For the CDR3, the DNA is TGTGCCAGTAGTATAGTGCCGAACACTGAAGCTTTCTTT. The complete variable domain, with remaining parts taken from reference TRBV19 and TRBJ1-1, reads DGGITQSPKYLFRKEGQNVTLSCEQNLNHDAMYWYRQDPGQGLRLIYYSQIVNDFQKGDIAEGYSVSREKKESFPLTVTSAQKNPTAFYLCASSIVPNTEAFFGQGTRLTVV.

This rearrangement joins TRBV19 to TRBJ1-3, with D possibly being TRBD1 (5 bases). The CDR3 sequence is 24 residues long. Germline loops: CDR1 LNHDA, CDR2 SQIVND (reference sequence). Trimming removed 6 bases from V and 0 bases from J, with 39 bases in between. The CDR3 sequence is CASSPLGGAGTTYSRSSSGNTIYF. CDR3 bases: TGTGCCAGTAGCCCTTTGGGCGGAGCCGGGACGACCTATTCACGGTCCTCCTCTGGAAACACCATATATTTT. Combining the CDR3 with reference TRBV19 and TRBJ1-3 gives the whole variable domain DGGITQSPKYLFRKEGQNVTLSCEQNLNHDAMYWYRQDPGQGLRLIYYSQIVNDFQKGDIAEGYSVSREKKESFPLTVTSAQKNPTAFYLCASSPLGGAGTTYSRSSSGNTIYFGEGSWLTVV.

This clone was seen only a few times. The chain joins TRBV7-8 to TRBJ2-7; TRBD1 is a possible D gene (6 bases). Per the germline V gene, CDR1 is SGHVS and CDR2 is FQNEAQ. CDR3 length: 16 amino acids. V was shortened by 3 bases and J by 2 bases, with 17 bases between the two germline ends. CDR3: CASSLDPGQITYEQYF. In nucleotides, the CDR3 is TGTGCCAGCAGCTTGGACCCGGGACAAATCACCTACGAGCAGTACTTC.